These 15 T cell receptor beta chains were sequenced from one sample in a study of cytomegalovirus exposure and HLA in healthy donors. The PCR employed 60 Vbeta primers together with 13 Jbeta primers. The protocol was immunoSEQ multiplex PCR, while the TCRdb copy is restricted to in-frame clones and leaves out a portion. The profile shows 180,000 or so clones, approximately 85% of them singletons. The sequencing sample was made of PBMCs. Receptors originate from a man younger than 35 in good health and CMV-seropositive.

The chain couples TRBV2 to TRBJ1-6; D gene uncertain. Germline CDR1 SNHLY, CDR2 FYNNEI. V lost 7 bases and J 9 bases, leaving 10 bases between the germline ends. The CDR3 runs 12 residues. The CDR3 nucleotides are TGTGCCAGCATCGGGTTGCGTTCACCCCTCCACTTT. This translates into CASIGLRSPLHF.

This chain uses TRBV6-5 with TRBJ1-2; no firm D call. The V end lost 4 bases, the J end lost 8 bases, and 14 bases lay between the germline ends. CDR3 size: 13 residues. From germline, CDR1 is MNHEY and CDR2 SVGAGI. The CDR3 protein is CASSSPGSGGYTF. The CDR3 DNA follows: TGTGCCAGCAGTTCACCCGGGTCTGGCGGCTACACCTTC.

The chain has TRBV5-4 and TRBJ2-5; 7 bases are a match to TRBD1. CDR3 length: 16 residues. In germline, CDR1 is SGHNT, CDR2 YYREEE (reference sequence). Trimming took 0 bases from V and 1 from J; bases not matched to a gene: 6. The CDR3 sequence is CASSLGQGRAQETQYF. CDR3 nucleotide sequence: TGTGCCAGCAGCTTGGGACAGGGTAGAGCCCAAGAGACCCAGTACTTC.

CDR3 bases: TGTGCCACCTCGGGGTGGCTTTTAGGATCGAACTTTCAAGAGACCCAGTACTTC. Its protein is CATSGWLLGSNFQETQYF. The J gene is TRBJ2-5, the V gene TRBV15; possible D gene TRBD2, 5 bases. V was cut by 8 bases and J by 2 bases, with 27 bases left in between. Germline values: CDR1 LNHNV, CDR2 YYDKDF (reference sequence). CDR3 length: 18 amino acids.

The chain carries TRBV6-5 and TRBJ2-7; 7 bases line up with TRBD1. The length of the CDR3 is 14 residues. Germline V gene lookup returns CDR1 MNHEY and CDR2 SVGAGI. Unmatched junction bases numbered 7, after V lost 8 bases and J lost 0 bases. CDR3 bases: TGTGCCAGCGGGCTGGGACAGAGCTCCTACGAGCAGTACTTC. It translates to CASGLGQSSYEQYF.

A single count supports this clone. The V and J genes are TRBV19 and TRBJ2-3; a weak D match, TRBD2 (5 bases). V gave up 3 bases and J gave up 1 base, with 11 bases separating them. The CDR3 sequence is 15 residues long. Germline CDR1 is LNHDA and CDR2 is SQIVND (reference sequence). CDR3 sequence (DNA): TGTGCCAGTAGTATGGGTTTCGGGGGCACAGATACGCAGTATTTT. This gives the protein CASSMGFGGTDTQYF.

The genes are TRBV11-2 and TRBJ2-3; maybe TRBD2 (5 bases). Per germline, CDR1 SGHAT and CDR2 FQNNGV. The CDR3 spans 13 residues. V lost 4 bases and J lost 1, with 6 bases in between. CDR3 protein: CASSYGGTDTQYF. CDR3 nucleotide sequence: TGTGCCAGCAGCTACGGGGGCACAGATACGCAGTATTTT.

This clone was seen a handful of times. The V gene is TRBV7-6, the J gene TRBJ1-1, with D unclear. Looked up from germline, CDR1 is SGHVS and CDR2 is FNYEAQ. CDR3 length equals 15 residues. V dropped 2 bases and J dropped 0 bases, with 10 bases sitting between them. DNA of the CDR3: TGTGCCAGCAGCTTAACCCCGGGGATGAACACTGAAGCTTTCTTT. Residues: CASSLTPGMNTEAFF.

V is TRBV21-1 and J is TRBJ1-5. TRBV21-1 is noted as a pseudogene. The CDR3 loop spans 12 amino acids. The CDR3 is CASPRGFQPQHF. CDR3 nucleotides: TGTGCCAGCCCTCGGGGGTTTCAGCCCCAGCATTTT.

As DNA, the CDR3 is TGTGCCAGCAGAGGGGGGGCGCGTGGCTACACCTTC. This translates into CASRGGARGYTF. The genes are TRBV2 and TRBJ1-2; D might be TRBD1 (6 bases). The ends were cut back, 6 bases at V and 7 bases at J, with 12 bases in the middle. Per the germline V gene, CDR1 is SNHLY and CDR2 is FYNNEI. The length of the CDR3 is 12 residues.

J is TRBJ1-2 and V is TRBV19, with D uncertain. CDR1 and CDR2 from the germline V gene are LNHDA and SQIVND (reference sequence). This CDR3 has 13 amino acids. V lost 7 bases and J 4 bases, leaving 13 bases between the germline ends. This CDR3 is CASNRGSLYGYTF. The CDR3 DNA reads TGTGCCAGTAATCGGGGATCGCTCTATGGCTACACCTTC. Combining the CDR3 with reference TRBV19 and TRBJ1-2 gives the whole variable domain DGGITQSPKYLFRKEGQNVTLSCEQNLNHDAMYWYRQDPGQGLRLIYYSQIVNDFQKGDIAEGYSVSREKKESFPLTVTSAQKNPTAFYLCASNRGSLYGYTFGSGTRLTVV.

This clone appeared once. The rearrangement joins TRBV4-2 to TRBJ1-2; 7 bases line up with TRBD1. V was clipped by 1 base and J by 0 bases; unmatched bases: 5. CDR3 length: 16 residues. The V gene's germline CDR1 is LGHNA and CDR2 YNFKEQ. CDR3 protein: CASSQGAGTANYGYTF. The CDR3 coding sequence is TGTGCCAGCAGCCAAGGGGCGGGGACAGCTAACTATGGCTACACCTTC.

The gene calls are TRBV5-5 and TRBJ1-5, with TRBD1 identical over 8 bases. Germline V lookup: CDR1 SGHKS, CDR2 YYEKEE (reference sequence). This CDR3 has 14 amino acids. Losses at the gene ends were 3 bases for V and 7 bases for J; bases not matched to a gene: 6. CDR3 residues: CASSSDAGGQPQHF. The CDR3 DNA reads as TGTGCCAGCAGCTCAGACGCAGGGGGCCAGCCCCAGCATTTT.

V gene TRBV7-3 combines with J gene TRBJ2-2; D gene ambiguous. The CDR3 has 13 residues. Germline loops: CDR1 SGHTA, CDR2 FQGTGA. Trimming left V 6 bases short and J 4 bases short, with 9 bases between. The CDR3 DNA follows: TGTGCCAGCAGGTCAGAAGTCACCGGGGAGCTGTTTTTT. This codes for CASRSEVTGELFF. Based on the CDR3 plus reference TRBV7-3 and TRBJ2-2, the full variable domain is GAGVSQTPSNKVTEKGKYVELRCDPISGHTALYWYRQSLGQGPEFLIYFQGTGAADDSGLPNDRFFAVRPEGSVSTLKIQRTERGDSAVYLCASRSEVTGELFFGEGSRLTVL.

The chain joins TRBV6-5 to TRBJ2-2; 12 bases line up with TRBD2. The CDR3 runs 15 residues. Germline trimming cut 6 bases from V and 5 bases from J; bases unmatched to any gene: 4. Germline CDR1 is MNHEY and CDR2 is SVGAGI. The CDR3 loop is CASRPGLAGTGELFF. CDR3 nucleotides: TGTGCCAGCAGACCTGGACTAGCGGGGACCGGGGAGCTGTTTTTT.